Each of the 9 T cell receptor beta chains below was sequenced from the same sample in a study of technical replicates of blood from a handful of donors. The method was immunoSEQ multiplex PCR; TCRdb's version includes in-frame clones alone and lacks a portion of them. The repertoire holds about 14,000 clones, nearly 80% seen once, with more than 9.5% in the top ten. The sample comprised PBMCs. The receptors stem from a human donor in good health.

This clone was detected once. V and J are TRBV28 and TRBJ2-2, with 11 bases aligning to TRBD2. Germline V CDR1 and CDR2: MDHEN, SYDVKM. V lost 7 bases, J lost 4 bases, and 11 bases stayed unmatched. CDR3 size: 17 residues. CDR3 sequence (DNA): TGTGCCAGCACCCTCCTCCGACTAGCGGGGTCCACCGGGGAGCTGTTTTTT. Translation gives CASTLLRLAGSTGELFF.

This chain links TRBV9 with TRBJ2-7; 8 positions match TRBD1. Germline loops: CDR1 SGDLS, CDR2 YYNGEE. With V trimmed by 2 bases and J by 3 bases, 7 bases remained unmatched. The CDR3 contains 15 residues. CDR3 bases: TGTGCCAGCAGCGTGGGCTGGGGACAGGACTACGAGCAGTACTTC. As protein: CASSVGWGQDYEQYF.

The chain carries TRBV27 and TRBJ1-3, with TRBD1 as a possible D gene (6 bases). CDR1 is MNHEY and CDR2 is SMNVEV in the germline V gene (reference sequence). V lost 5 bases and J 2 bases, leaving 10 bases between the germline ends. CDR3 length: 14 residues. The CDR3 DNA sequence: TGTGCCAGCAGTCTTACAGGGACTGGAAACACCATATATTTT. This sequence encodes CASSLTGTGNTIYF.

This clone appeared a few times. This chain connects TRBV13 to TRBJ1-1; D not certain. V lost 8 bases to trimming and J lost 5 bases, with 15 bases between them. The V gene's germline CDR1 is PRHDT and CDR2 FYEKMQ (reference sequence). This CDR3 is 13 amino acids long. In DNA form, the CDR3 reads TGTGCCAGCGCGCGGGTACGTGGGACTGAAGCTTTCTTT. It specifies CASARVRGTEAFF.

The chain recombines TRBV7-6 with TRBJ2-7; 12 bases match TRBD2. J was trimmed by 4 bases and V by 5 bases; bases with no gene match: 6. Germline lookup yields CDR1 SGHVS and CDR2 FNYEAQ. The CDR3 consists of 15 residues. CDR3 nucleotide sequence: TGTGCCAGCAGCCCGCTAGCGGGAGGGCCTTACGAGCAGTACTTC. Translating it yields CASSPLAGGPYEQYF.

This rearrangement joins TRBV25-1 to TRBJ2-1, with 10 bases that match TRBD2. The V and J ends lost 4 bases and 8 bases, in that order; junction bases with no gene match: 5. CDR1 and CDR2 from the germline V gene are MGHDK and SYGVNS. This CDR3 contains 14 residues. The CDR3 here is CASSGTSGRHEQFF. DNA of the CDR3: TGTGCCAGCAGTGGGACTAGCGGTCGCCATGAGCAGTTCTTC.

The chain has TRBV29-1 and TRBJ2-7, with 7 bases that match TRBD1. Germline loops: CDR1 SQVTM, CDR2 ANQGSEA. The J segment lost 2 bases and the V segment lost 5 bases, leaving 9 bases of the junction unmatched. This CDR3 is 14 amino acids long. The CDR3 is CSVRLRDSPYEQYF. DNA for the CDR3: TGCAGCGTTCGGCTGAGGGACAGCCCCTACGAGCAGTACTTC.

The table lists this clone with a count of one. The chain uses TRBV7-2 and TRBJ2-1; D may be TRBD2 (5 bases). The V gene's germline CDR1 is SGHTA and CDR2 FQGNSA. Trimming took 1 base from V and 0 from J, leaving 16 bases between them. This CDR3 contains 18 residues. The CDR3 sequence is CASSLGALGEGSYNEQFF. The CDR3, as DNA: TGTGCCAGCAGCTTAGGGGCACTAGGAGAGGGCTCCTACAATGAGCAGTTCTTC.

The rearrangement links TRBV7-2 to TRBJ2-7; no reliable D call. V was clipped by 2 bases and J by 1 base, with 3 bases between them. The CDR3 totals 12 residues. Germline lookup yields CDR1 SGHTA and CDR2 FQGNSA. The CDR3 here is CASSLQSYEQYF. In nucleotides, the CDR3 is TGTGCCAGCAGCTTACAGTCCTACGAGCAGTACTTC.